This note documents a single T cell receptor (beta chain) sequence. This sample was included in a study of blood T cell repertoires in COVID-19. Turning to the study itself: Both acute and convalescent COVID-19 samples were obtained from the United States, Italy and Spain.

Deletions cut 2 bases from V and 1 base from J, with 5 bases between. Germline assignment: CDR1 SGHTA and CDR2 FQGNSA. The CDR3 spans 13 residues. In the study's own analysis: Amplification of reference gene primers was used by the study to estimate nucleated cell counts. Sequencing used immunoSEQ multiplex PCR; TCRdb keeps in-frame clones, though not all of them. V, J and clone size are taken as reported in that table, and D and trimming were inferred from the DNA itself. The data contain 200,000 or so clones, approximately 88% of them singletons. Researchers sorted participants into cohorts using their self-reported clinical history.

The V call is TRBV7-2, the J call TRBJ1-1; D call uncertain. The sequence was obtained from a woman in her late teens or twenties who had recovered from COVID-19. The sample comprised PBMCs or T cells enriched from blood (not recorded which). This chain's CDR3 is CASSLRGNTEAFF. CDR3 coding DNA: TGTGCCAGCAGCTTACGGGGGAACACTGAAGCTTTCTTT.